The clone carrying this T cell receptor beta chain appeared a single time. Its antigen remains unknown. Germline V lookup: CDR1 SGHNT, CDR2 YENEEA. Trimming left V 2 bases short and J 3 bases short, with 7 bases between. CDR3 length equals 14 residues. This record belongs to a study of T cell responses to AZD1222 COVID-19 vaccine. TCRdb's table, derived via immunoSEQ multiplex PCR, lists solely in-frame clones and lacks some. Seen here are 100,000 to 150,000 clones, roughly 85% observed once, and the top ten hold about 7.9%. Notes on the study in general: Spike-specific TCR depth and breadth grew after two AZD1222 doses. Possibly, clonal diversity was underestimated; donors were largely white British and included more females.

This TCR was sampled from an adult who received the MenACWY meningococcal vaccine as a control. Sequenced here: peripheral blood, sampled 28 days after the second dose of the MenACWY control vaccine. This chain connects TRBV11-3 to TRBJ2-2, with D maybe TRBD2 (6 bases). Here the CDR3 DNA reads TGTGCCAGCAGCTTACCGGGAGACACCGGGGAGCTGTTTTTT. It is translated as CASSLPGDTGELFF. The variable domain in full, completed from reference TRBV11-3 and TRBJ2-2, reads EAGVVQSPRYKIIEKKQPVAFWCNPISGHNTLYWYLQNLGQGPELLIRYENEEAVDDSQLPKDRFSAERLKGVDSTLKIQPAELGDSAVYLCASSLPGDTGELFFGEGSRLTVL.